Reported below is one T cell receptor beta chain. A TCRbeta library incorporating unique molecular identifiers was prepared. TCRdb ran MiXCR on the PCR reads and lists one entry per CDR3 protein. Seen here are about 900,000 distinct CDR3 sequences, roughly 29% observed once, and the top ten hold roughly 31%. The record originates from a study of T-cell reconstitution after alpha-beta-depleted transplantation in children. Unmatched junction bases numbered 8, after V lost 7 bases and J lost 0 bases. CDR3 length: 15 amino acids. Germline lookup yields CDR1 DFQATT and CDR2 SNEGSKA (reference sequence). The rearrangement uses TRBV20-1 and TRBJ2-1, with 8 bases fitting TRBD2. The clonotype was recovered from a boy in the first two years of life who had a stem cell transplant for SCID, so the T cells may come from the graft donor. The source material was PBMCs, mostly from graft donor cells, sampled 360 days after TCRalphabeta/CD19-depleted stem cell transplant. The CDR3 region is CSVSGGGISYNEQFF. CDR3 bases: TGCAGTGTATCGGGGGGGGGCATCTCCTACAATGAGCAGTTCTTC.